The rows below give T cell receptor beta chains drawn from one sample of a study of monozygotic twins with inflammatory bowel disease. TCRdb reprocessed the 5' RACE reads and stores each CDR3 protein as one record, lacking DNA. Seen in this sample are under 130,000 distinct CDR3 sequences; the ten most common clones hold 1.5% to 2%. Sequenced input: blood. The receptors derive from a human donor with ulcerative colitis or Crohn's disease, or a healthy co-twin of an affected twin (not recorded which). Each CDR3 is given with its conserved first and last residue.

>TRBV5-1|TRBJ2-1
CASSYGLAGLLSYNEQFF
>TRBV14|TRBJ2-7
CASSQRSNEQYF
>TRBV12-3/TRBV12-4|TRBJ1-4
CASTLGGLMKKLFF
>TRBV7-9|TRBJ1-5
CASSLGSGNQPQHF
>TRBV12-3/TRBV12-4|TRBJ2-3
CASSLGRASLDTQYF
>TRBV4-2|TRBJ2-5
CASSQEVGSETQYF
>TRBV7-3|TRBJ2-1
CASSYSGGGENEQFF
>TRBV3-1|TRBJ1-2
CASSLLGTGGFGYTF
>TRBV6-5|TRBJ2-4
CASSLGQGAFKNIQYF
>TRBV5-6|TRBJ1-2
CASSWRDRGYYGYTF
>TRBV7-3|TRBJ2-2
CASSLSPTYTGELFF
>TRBV11-3|TRBJ2-3
CASSLKGARTDTQYF
>TRBV7-9|TRBJ2-7
CASSLAGGGILYEQYF
>TRBV12-3/TRBV12-4|TRBJ2-2
CASSRLHTGELFF
>TRBV5-1|TRBJ2-3
CASQGPGGTSDTQYF
>TRBV28|TRBJ1-1
CASSLVYTEAFF
>TRBV6-5|TRBJ2-7
CASSYSPRRQGAEQYF
>TRBV20-1|TRBJ2-7
CSASLSGNLYEQYF
>TRBV7-8|TRBJ1-1
CATTRGGADTEAFF
>TRBV30|TRBJ2-7
CAWSVNRAYEQYF
>TRBV5-1|TRBJ2-1
CASSSSVSSYNEQFF
>TRBV12-3/TRBV12-4|TRBJ2-7
CASSPRTGGSYEQYF
>TRBV7-2|TRBJ2-7
CASSLAVVGVTPPAYEQYF
>TRBV6-1|TRBJ1-5
CASSRGGNSNQPQHF
>TRBV6-5|TRBJ1-5
CASSSHRGGDQPQHF
>TRBV30|TRBJ2-6
CAWSSGTGLGANVLTF
>TRBV11-2|TRBJ1-4
CASGTGTGGEKLFF
>TRBV5-6|TRBJ2-3
CASSSPTLNSDTQYF
>TRBV14|TRBJ2-1
CASSHWREFFSYNEQFF
>TRBV4-3|TRBJ2-2
CASSQDLLTGGGLFF
>TRBV12-3/TRBV12-4|TRBJ2-1
CASSGRGTNYNEQFF
>TRBV15|TRBJ1-1
CATSRGLNTEAFF
>TRBV7-9|TRBJ1-4
CASSFGTGNEKLFF
>TRBV19|TRBJ2-1
CASLGPRRNEQFF
>TRBV12-3/TRBV12-4|TRBJ2-3
CASGRTDTQYF
>TRBV9|TRBJ2-3
CASSAPPGQRTDTQYF
>TRBV20-1|TRBJ2-7
CSARGLASYEQYF
>TRBV18|TRBJ2-7
CASSPGVYEQYF
>TRBV7-3|TRBJ2-3
CASSRGLAGNLDTQYF
>TRBV12-3/TRBV12-4|TRBJ2-4
CASSLQGALAKNIQYF
>TRBV10-3|TRBJ2-7
CAISVGTQIYEQYF
>TRBV5-1|TRBJ2-2
CASSLAGLAGGGVTGELFF
>TRBV7-6|TRBJ2-6
CASSLAGQGYSGANVLTF
>TRBV18|TRBJ1-2
CASSPDSVPNYGYTF
>TRBV20-1|TRBJ1-5
CSAAGRANQPQHF
>TRBV12-3/TRBV12-4|TRBJ2-5
CASSFGGASETQYF